Below, 21 T cell receptor beta chains from the same sample are listed, as sequenced in a study of tumor-infiltrating lymphocytes in localized non-small cell lung cancer. Here immunoSEQ multiplex PCR was the method, and the copy in TCRdb shows in-frame clones only, minus some. In the table there are approximately 1,500 clones, roughly 34% of which are singletons. The sequenced material came from uninvolved lung tissue not adjacent to the tumor. The receptors come from a human donor with non-small cell lung cancer.

The rearrangement joins TRBV28 to TRBJ2-2; perhaps TRBD2 as D (6 bases). This CDR3 contains 16 residues. Looked up from germline, CDR1 is MDHEN and CDR2 is SYDVKM. Deletions cut 3 bases from V and 2 bases from J, with 13 bases between. The CDR3, as DNA: TGTGCCAGCAGTTTTTCCGGGGGTGCCAACACCGGGGAGCTGTTTTTT. Translated, it gives CASSFSGGANTGELFF.

In its sample, this clone ranks as medium-sized (0.01 to 0.1%). The rearrangement joins TRBV1 to TRBJ2-3; the table's D gene call, TRBD2, was not cross checked with the DNA. TRBV1 is an annotated pseudogene. This CDR3 is built from 15 residues. The chain's CDR3 is CTSSQETSGTDTQYF. CDR3 nucleotides: TGCACCAGCAGCCAAGAGACTAGCGGCACAGATACGCAGTATTTT.

This clone was observed a few times. This rearrangement joins TRBV18 to TRBJ1-5; TRBD1 aligns across 8 bases. CDR1 and CDR2 (germline): KGHSH, LQKENI. V shed 6 bases, J shed 5 bases, and the junction held 6 bases outside the gene matches. The CDR3 covers 14 residues. The CDR3 coding sequence is TGTGCCAGCTCTCTCGGACAGGGTCATCAGCCCCAGCATTTT. Residues: CASSLGQGHQPQHF. Using reference TRBV18 and TRBJ1-5 for the parts outside the CDR3, the full variable domain is NAGVMQNPRHLVRRRGQEARLRCSPMKGHSHVYWYRQLPEEGLKFMVYLQKENIIDESGMPKERFSAEFPKEGPSILRIQQVVRGDSAAYFCASSLGQGHQPQHFGDGTRLSIL.

The V and J genes are TRBV29-1 and TRBJ2-7; D gene unclear. Germline-derived CDR1 and CDR2 are SQVTM and ANQGSEA. The germline V and J ends were trimmed by 5 bases and 3 bases, with 14 bases remaining between them. The CDR3 sequence is 13 residues long. In nucleotides, the CDR3 is TGCAGCGTTCTGGAACTGAACGACTACGAGCAGTACTTC. This codes for CSVLELNDYEQYF.

The table lists this clone with a few counts. Here the CDR3 reads CASSPPRRLNTEAFF. The CDR3 DNA reads TGTGCCAGCTCACCACCCCGGCGTCTGAACACTGAAGCTTTCTTT. The rearrangement uses TRBV18 and TRBJ1-1; D unclear. The CDR3 length is 15 residues. V lost 0 bases and J lost 0, with 8 bases in between. CDR1 and CDR2 (germline): KGHSH, LQKENI.

This chain uses TRBV30 with TRBJ1-6; D is possibly TRBD1 (5 bases). In germline, CDR1 is GTSNPN, CDR2 SVGIG (reference sequence). V was clipped by 1 base and J by 8 bases, with 15 bases between them. The CDR3 length is 15 residues. The CDR3 here is CAWSERTGGDSPLHF. The DNA of the CDR3 is TGTGCCTGGAGTGAAAGAACAGGCGGGGATTCACCCCTCCACTTT.

The V call is TRBV20-1, the J call TRBJ1-1, with D uncertain. Germline V lookup: CDR1 DFQATT, CDR2 SNEGSKA (reference sequence). Trimming removed 0 bases from V and 8 bases from J, with 7 bases in between. CDR3 length equals 11 residues. The CDR3 DNA is TGCAGTGCTAGAGAGGGTGGGGAAGCTTTCTTT. Protein: CSAREGGEAFF.

The chain is built from TRBV9 and TRBJ1-2; D not resolved. This CDR3 contains 13 residues. V was clipped by 3 bases and J by 10 bases, with 16 bases between them. Germline lookup yields CDR1 SGDLS and CDR2 YYNGEE. This CDR3 reads CASSEALLPSYTF. CDR3 DNA: TGTGCCAGCAGCGAAGCCTTACTGCCCTCCTACACCTTC.

This chain links TRBV14 with TRBJ1-1; a possible D gene is TRBD1 (5 bases). This CDR3 has 15 residues. Germline-derived CDR1 and CDR2 are SGHDN and FVKESK. Trimming shortened V by 8 bases and J by 5 bases, and 21 bases separated the two germline ends. The CDR3 region has the DNA TGTGCCAGCGCGGGGCTTTTGAACGCCAGGACTGAAGCTTTCTTT. It specifies CASAGLLNARTEAFF. Combining the CDR3 with reference TRBV14 and TRBJ1-1 gives the whole variable domain EAGVTQFPSHSVIEKGQTVTLRCDPISGHDNLYWYRRVMGKEIKFLLHFVKESKQDESGMPNNRFLAERTGGTYSTLKVQPAELEDSGVYFCASAGLLNARTEAFFGQGTRLTVV.

This chain connects TRBV9 to TRBJ1-2, with 7 positions matching TRBD1. Trimming removed 3 bases from V and 2 bases from J; junction bases left unmatched: 4. This CDR3 comprises 14 residues. CDR1 SGDLS and CDR2 YYNGEE come from the germline V gene. The CDR3 region is CASSATTGNYGYTF. Here the CDR3 DNA reads TGTGCCAGCAGCGCGACGACAGGGAACTATGGCTACACCTTC.

This chain uses TRBV5-1 with TRBJ2-1; 7 bases map to TRBD1. The CDR3 runs 14 residues. The V and J ends lost 3 bases and 1 base, in that order; junction bases with no gene match: 1. Germline values: CDR1 SGHRS, CDR2 YFSETQ. CDR3 nucleotides: TGCGCCAGCAGCTCGGGACAGTCCTACAATGAGCAGTTCTTC. Its translation: CASSSGQSYNEQFF.

The chain employs TRBV9 and TRBJ2-3; TRBD1 matches 7 bases. CDR1 SGDLS and CDR2 YYNGEE come from the germline V gene. This CDR3 has 14 amino acids. V shed 4 bases, J shed 1 base, and the junction held 3 bases outside the gene matches. CDR3: CASSPGTGTDTQYF. In nucleotides, the CDR3 is TGTGCCAGCAGCCCAGGGACAGGCACAGATACGCAGTATTTT.

The chain combines TRBV30 with TRBJ2-7, with TRBD1 matching 7 bases. The CDR3 sequence is 13 residues long. Germline-derived CDR1 and CDR2 are GTSNPN and SVGIG (reference sequence). The junction had 11 bases not matched to a gene; V was cut back by 5 bases and J by 7 bases. The CDR3 loop reads CAWATGLNREQYF. CDR3 DNA sequence: TGTGCCTGGGCGACAGGGTTGAATCGAGAGCAGTACTTC.

In its sample, this clone was seen a few times. The V and J genes are TRBV9 and TRBJ2-7; no definite D call. V was shortened by 1 base and J by 6 bases, with 11 bases between the two germline ends. The CDR3 has 13 amino acids. The germline V gene has CDR1 SGDLS and CDR2 YYNGEE. CDR3 sequence: CASSVQGTGEQYF. The CDR3 DNA sequence: TGTGCCAGCAGCGTACAAGGAACCGGCGAGCAGTACTTC.

This clone was seen a few times. The gene calls are TRBV4-1 and TRBJ2-5, with no clear D. V lost 4 bases and J 4 bases, leaving 16 bases between the germline ends. The CDR3 consists of 15 residues. Germline CDR1 and CDR2: MGHRA and YSYEKL. The CDR3 DNA reads TGCGCCAGCAGCCCAGAGGACGCCGGACGAGAGACCCAGTACTTC. It translates to CASSPEDAGRETQYF.

This clone was detected a few times. The chain is built from TRBV14 and TRBJ2-7; no reliable D call. V lost 0 bases to trimming and J lost 4 bases, with 4 bases between them. The germline V gene encodes CDR1 SGHDN and CDR2 FVKESK. This CDR3 has 12 residues. The CDR3 is CASSQDEYEQYF. The CDR3 region has the DNA TGTGCCAGCAGCCAAGACGAATACGAGCAGTACTTC. The full variable domain, rest sourced from reference TRBV14 and TRBJ2-7, is EAGVTQFPSHSVIEKGQTVTLRCDPISGHDNLYWYRRVMGKEIKFLLHFVKESKQDESGMPNNRFLAERTGGTYSTLKVQPAELEDSGVYFCASSQDEYEQYFGPGTRLTVT.

J is TRBJ1-1 and V is TRBV29-1; D gene ambiguous. The CDR3 runs to 13 residues. The V end was cut by 6 bases, the J end by 3 bases, with 14 bases between. CDR1 is SQVTM and CDR2 is ANQGSEA in the germline V gene. As DNA, the CDR3 is TGCAGCGTAGCACACCGGGAGGACACTGAAGCTTTCTTT. Amino acid sequence: CSVAHREDTEAFF.

The V call is TRBV2, the J call TRBJ2-5, with D unclear. Germline loops: CDR1 SNHLY, CDR2 FYNNEI. This CDR3 region has 13 residues. Trimming shortened V by 4 bases and J by 0 bases, and 6 bases separated the two germline ends. The chain's CDR3 is CASSGDYQETQYF. The CDR3 coding sequence is TGTGCCAGCAGTGGTGACTACCAAGAGACCCAGTACTTC.

The chain carries TRBV6-5 and TRBJ2-7; D could derive from TRBD1 or TRBD2 (6 bases each). CDR3 length: 15 amino acids. CDR1 MNHEY and CDR2 SVGAGI come from the germline V gene. V lost 1 base and J 5 bases, leaving 15 bases between the germline ends. In nucleotides, the CDR3 is TGTGCCAGCAGTTACTGGGCAGGGAGGACAGACGAGCAGTACTTC. Translated: CASSYWAGRTDEQYF.

This clone appeared a few times. The J gene is TRBJ1-5, the V gene TRBV27; 8 nucleotides agree with TRBD1. This CDR3 contains 17 residues. The germline CDR1 and CDR2 sequences are MNHEY and SMNVEV (reference sequence). Trimming at V came to 4 bases and at J to 4 bases, leaving 12 bases not matched to a gene. The CDR3 coding sequence is TGTGCCAGCAGTTACCTCCCGACAGGGGAGAGGAATCAGCCCCAGCATTTT. This encodes CASSYLPTGERNQPQHF.

V usage is TRBV2 and J usage is TRBJ2-3; no clear D. Trimming cost V 8 bases and J 2 bases, with 8 bases left between them. The CDR3 extends over 12 amino acids. CDR1 and CDR2 from the germline V gene are SNHLY and FYNNEI. The CDR3: CASGRPTDTQYF. Written as DNA, the CDR3 is TGTGCCAGCGGCCGGCCCACAGATACGCAGTATTTT.